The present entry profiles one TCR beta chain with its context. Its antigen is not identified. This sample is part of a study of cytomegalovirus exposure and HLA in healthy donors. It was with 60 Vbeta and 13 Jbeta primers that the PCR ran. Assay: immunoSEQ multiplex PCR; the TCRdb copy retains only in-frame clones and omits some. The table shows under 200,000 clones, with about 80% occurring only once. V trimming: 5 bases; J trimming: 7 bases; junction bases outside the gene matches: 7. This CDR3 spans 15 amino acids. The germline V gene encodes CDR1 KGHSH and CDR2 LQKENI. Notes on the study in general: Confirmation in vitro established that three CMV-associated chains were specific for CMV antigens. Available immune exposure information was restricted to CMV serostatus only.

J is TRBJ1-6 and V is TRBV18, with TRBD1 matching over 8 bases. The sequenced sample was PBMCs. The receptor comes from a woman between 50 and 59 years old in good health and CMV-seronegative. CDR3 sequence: CASSGRRDRNSPLHF. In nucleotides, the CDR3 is TGTGCCAGCTCAGGCCGCCGGGACAGGAATTCACCCCTCCACTTT. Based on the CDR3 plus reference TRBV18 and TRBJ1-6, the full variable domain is NAGVMQNPRHLVRRRGQEARLRCSPMKGHSHVYWYRQLPEEGLKFMVYLQKENIIDESGMPKERFSAEFPKEGPSILRIQQVVRGDSAAYFCASSGRRDRNSPLHFGNGTRLTVT.